This T cell receptor beta chain was captured in a study of shared clonotypes between healthy human individuals. An assay was performed, and its level was deep. Sequencing was performed with immunoSEQ multiplex PCR; in TCRdb, only in-frame clones are kept and a portion is missing. The table has 2 million to 3 million clones, roughly 93% seen once. A word on this clone: Its antigen is still unknown.

Study-wide results and limits: Investigators collected only blood, and repertoires in tissues likely differ. In the sorted subsets, rarefaction showed sequencing was incomplete despite large depth. It was the non-shared clonotypes that had lower generation probabilities than clonotypes shared by all four donors.

The CDR3 has 16 residues. Trimming stripped 5 bases from V and 4 bases from J, with 19 bases between. CDR1 and CDR2 from the germline V gene are SGHRS and YFSETQ. V usage is TRBV5-1 and J usage is TRBJ2-1, with D perhaps assigned TRBD1 or TRBD2 (5 bases each). The source of this sequence is a man between 18 and 29 years old in good health. Some clones in this sample may be carry-over from other donors' samples. Material for sequencing was naive CD4+ T cells from PBMCs. Specified subset: CD45RA+ positively selected. CDR3: CASSLEPQRGYNEQFF. The CDR3 coding sequence is TGCGCCAGCAGTCTGGAACCCCAGAGGGGTTACAATGAGCAGTTCTTC.